The T cell receptor beta chain described here comes from a study of T cells in Graves' hyperthyroidism and ophthalmopathy. The source material, RNA transcripts, was used to amplify TCR beta CDR3 regions. The study used the HTBI primer set for a first-round RT-PCR of the TCR CDR3. Via MiXCR, TCRdb re-called the multiplex PCR reads, giving one row per CDR3 protein. The data contain 390,000 or so distinct CDR3 sequences, approximately 15% of them singletons. V was clipped by 3 bases and J by 4 bases, with 13 bases between them. This CDR3 is 15 amino acids long. Whole-study results and caveats: Researchers found most expanded thyroid clonotypes above 0.001 in blood as well.

Concerning this clonotype: What it recognizes is unknown.

This receptor was identified in a man aged 18-30 years with Graves' ophthalmopathy. This chain connects TRBV12-3 or TRBV12-4 to TRBJ1-5, with D unclear. Sequenced sample: blood. The DNA for the CDR3 is TGTGCCAGCAGTTTTGGGTCGGTAGCAAATCAGCCCCAGCATTTT. Encoded protein: CASSFGSVANQPQHF.